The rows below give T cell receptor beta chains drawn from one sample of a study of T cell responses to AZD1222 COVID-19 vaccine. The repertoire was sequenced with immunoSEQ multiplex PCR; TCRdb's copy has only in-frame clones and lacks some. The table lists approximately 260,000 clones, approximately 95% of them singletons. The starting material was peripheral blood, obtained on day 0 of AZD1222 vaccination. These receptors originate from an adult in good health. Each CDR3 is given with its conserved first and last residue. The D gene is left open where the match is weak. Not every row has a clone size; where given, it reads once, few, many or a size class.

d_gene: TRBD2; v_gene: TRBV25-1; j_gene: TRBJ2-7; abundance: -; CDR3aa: CASSRAGDSYEQYF; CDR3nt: TGTGCCAGCAGTAGGGCGGGGGACTCCTACGAGCAGTACTTC
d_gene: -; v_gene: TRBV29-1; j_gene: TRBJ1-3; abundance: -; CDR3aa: CSVANWSSGNTIYF; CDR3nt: TGCAGCGTGGCTAACTGGTCCTCTGGAAACACCATATATTTT
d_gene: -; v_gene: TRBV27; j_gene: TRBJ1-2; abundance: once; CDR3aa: CASIDYGYTF; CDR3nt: TGTGCCAGCATAGACTATGGCTACACCTTC
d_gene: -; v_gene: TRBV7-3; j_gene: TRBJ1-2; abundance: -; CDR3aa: CASSLGPGRESYTF; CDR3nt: TGTGCCAGCAGCCTAGGGCCAGGCAGGGAGAGCTACACCTTC
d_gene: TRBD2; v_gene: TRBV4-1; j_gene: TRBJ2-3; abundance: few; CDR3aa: CASSQQGLAGNTDTQYF; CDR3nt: TGCGCCAGCAGCCAACAAGGACTAGCGGGCAACACAGATACGCAGTATTTT
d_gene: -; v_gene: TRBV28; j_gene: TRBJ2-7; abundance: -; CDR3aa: CASSQPAEGSYEQYF; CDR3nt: TGTGCCAGCAGTCAACCAGCGGAGGGATCCTACGAGCAGTACTTC
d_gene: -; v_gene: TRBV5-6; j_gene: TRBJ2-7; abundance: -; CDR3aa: CASSLRASYEQYF; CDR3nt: TGTGCCAGCAGCTTGAGAGCAAGCTACGAGCAGTACTTC
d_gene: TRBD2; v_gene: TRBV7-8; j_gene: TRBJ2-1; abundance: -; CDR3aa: CASSKGLAVDYNEQFF; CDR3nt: TGTGCCAGCAGCAAGGGACTAGCCGTGGACTACAATGAGCAGTTCTTC
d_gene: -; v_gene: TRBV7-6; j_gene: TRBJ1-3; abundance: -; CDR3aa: CASSSEVPHSGNTIYF; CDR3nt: TGTGCCAGCAGCTCAGAGGTCCCTCACTCTGGAAACACCATATATTTT
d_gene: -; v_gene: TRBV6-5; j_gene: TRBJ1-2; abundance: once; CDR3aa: CASSSPGRLGYTF; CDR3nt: TGTGCCAGCAGTTCACCGGGCCGCCTGGGCTACACCTTC
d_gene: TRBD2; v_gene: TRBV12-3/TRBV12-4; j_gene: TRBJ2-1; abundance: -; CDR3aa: CASSPSGGFEQFF; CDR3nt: TGTGCCAGCAGTCCTAGCGGGGGGTTTGAGCAGTTCTTC
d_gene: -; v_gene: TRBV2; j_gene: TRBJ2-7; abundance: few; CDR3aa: CASLYSGSYEQYF; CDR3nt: TGTGCCAGCTTGTATTCCGGCAGCTACGAGCAGTACTTC
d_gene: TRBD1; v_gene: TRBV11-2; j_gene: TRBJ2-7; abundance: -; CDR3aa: CASSLVRGDRVEQYF; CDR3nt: TGTGCCAGCAGCTTAGTCCGGGGGGACAGGGTCGAGCAGTACTTC
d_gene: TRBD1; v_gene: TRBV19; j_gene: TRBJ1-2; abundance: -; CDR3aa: CASTLGTGFYGYTF; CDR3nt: TGTGCCAGTACCCTCGGGACAGGGTTCTATGGCTACACCTTC
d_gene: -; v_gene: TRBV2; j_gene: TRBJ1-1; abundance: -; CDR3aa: CASRKDTNTEAFF; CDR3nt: TGTGCCAGCAGAAAGGACACGAACACTGAAGCTTTCTTT
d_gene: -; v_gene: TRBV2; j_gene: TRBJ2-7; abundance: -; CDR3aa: CASGGGPTLYEQYF; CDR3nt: TGTGCCAGCGGAGGGGGCCCAACCCTTTACGAGCAGTACTTC
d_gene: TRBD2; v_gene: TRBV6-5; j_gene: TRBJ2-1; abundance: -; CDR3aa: CASSWLAGPGEQFF; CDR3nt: TGTGCCAGCAGCTGGCTAGCGGGGCCTGGGGAGCAGTTCTTC
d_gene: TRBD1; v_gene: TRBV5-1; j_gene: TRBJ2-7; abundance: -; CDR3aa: CASIPRMGQDRKQYF; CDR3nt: TGCGCCAGCATCCCCCGGATGGGACAGGATAGGAAGCAGTACTTC
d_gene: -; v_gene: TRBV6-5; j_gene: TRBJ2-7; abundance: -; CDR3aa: CASSRTATYEQYF; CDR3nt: TGTGCCAGCAGTAGGACAGCCACCTACGAGCAGTACTTC
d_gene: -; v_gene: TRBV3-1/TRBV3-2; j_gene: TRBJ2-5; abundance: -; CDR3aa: CASSQDRSAPQETQYF; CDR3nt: TGTGCCAGCAGCCAAGATCGCAGCGCACCCCAAGAGACCCAGTACTTC
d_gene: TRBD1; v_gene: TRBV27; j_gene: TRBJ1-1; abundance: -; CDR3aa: CASSLDREAEAFF; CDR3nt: TGTGCCAGCAGTTTAGACAGGGAGGCTGAAGCTTTCTTT
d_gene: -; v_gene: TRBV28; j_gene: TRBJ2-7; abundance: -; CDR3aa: CASSFTREQYF; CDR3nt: TGTGCCAGCAGTTTTACCCGCGAGCAGTACTTC
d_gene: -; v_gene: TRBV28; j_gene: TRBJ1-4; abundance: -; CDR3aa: CASTEGGFSEKLFF; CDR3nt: TGTGCCAGCACCGAAGGTGGGTTCTCGGAAAAACTGTTTTTT
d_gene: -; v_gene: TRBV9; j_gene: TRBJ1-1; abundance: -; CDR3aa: CASSVDPFQENTEAFF; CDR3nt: TGTGCCAGCAGCGTAGACCCTTTTCAGGAGAACACTGAAGCTTTCTTT
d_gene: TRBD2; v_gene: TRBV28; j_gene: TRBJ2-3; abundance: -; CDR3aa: CASRGLDSTDTQYF; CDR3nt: TGTGCCAGCAGAGGACTAGACTCCACAGATACGCAGTATTTT
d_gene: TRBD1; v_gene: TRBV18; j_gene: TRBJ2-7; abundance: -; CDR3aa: CASSPSRTGPYEQYF; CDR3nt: TGTGCCAGCTCACCAAGTCGGACAGGACCCTACGAGCAGTACTTC
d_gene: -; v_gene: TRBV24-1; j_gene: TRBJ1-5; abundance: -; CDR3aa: CATRGREEPQHF; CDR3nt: TGTGCCACCAGGGGAAGAGAGGAGCCCCAGCATTTT
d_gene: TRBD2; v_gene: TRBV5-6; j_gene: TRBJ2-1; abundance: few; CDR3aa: CASSLLSILAGASQFF; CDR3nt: TGTGCCAGCAGCTTACTCTCGATACTAGCGGGAGCCTCGCAGTTCTTC
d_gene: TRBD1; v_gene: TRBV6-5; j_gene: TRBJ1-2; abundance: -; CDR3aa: CASSYSMDRLYGYTF; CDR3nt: TGTGCCAGCAGTTACTCCATGGACAGGCTTTATGGCTACACCTTC
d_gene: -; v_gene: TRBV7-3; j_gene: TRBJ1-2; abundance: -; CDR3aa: CASSYRGAAANYGYTF; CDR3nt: TGTGCCAGCAGCTATAGGGGGGCAGCGGCTAACTATGGCTACACCTTC
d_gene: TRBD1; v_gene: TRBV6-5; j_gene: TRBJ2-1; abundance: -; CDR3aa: CASSFRGREQFF; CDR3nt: TGTGCCAGCAGCTTCAGGGGGCGCGAGCAGTTCTTC
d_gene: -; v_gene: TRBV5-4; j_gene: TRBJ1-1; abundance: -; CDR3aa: CASSLRGVNTEAFF; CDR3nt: TGTGCCAGCAGCTTGCGGGGGGTGAACACTGAAGCTTTCTTT
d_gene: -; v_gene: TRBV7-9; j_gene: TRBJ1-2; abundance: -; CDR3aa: CASSLPWVPWGYTF; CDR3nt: TGTGCCAGCAGCTTACCGTGGGTCCCCTGGGGCTACACCTTC
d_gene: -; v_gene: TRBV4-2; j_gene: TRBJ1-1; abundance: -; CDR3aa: CASSQAWNTEAFF; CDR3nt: TGTGCCAGCAGCCAAGCATGGAACACTGAAGCTTTCTTT
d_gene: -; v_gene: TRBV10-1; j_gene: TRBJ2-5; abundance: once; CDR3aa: CASRQGKGTQYF; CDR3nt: TGCGCCAGCAGACAGGGAAAGGGGACCCAGTACTTC
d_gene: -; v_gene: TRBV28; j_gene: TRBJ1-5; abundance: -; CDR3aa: CASSSPHRLNQPQHF; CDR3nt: TGTGCCAGCAGTTCCCCCCACAGGTTGAATCAGCCCCAGCATTTT
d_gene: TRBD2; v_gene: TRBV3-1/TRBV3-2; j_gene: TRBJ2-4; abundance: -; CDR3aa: CASSQGVSGVIQYF; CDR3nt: TGTGCCAGCAGCCAAGGGGTTAGCGGGGTAATTCAGTACTTC
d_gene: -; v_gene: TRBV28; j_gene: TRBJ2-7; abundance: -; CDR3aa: CASSLTGSYEQYF; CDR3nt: TGTGCCAGCAGTTTAACAGGATCCTACGAGCAGTACTTC
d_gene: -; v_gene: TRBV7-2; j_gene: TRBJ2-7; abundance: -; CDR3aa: CASSLAPDTSYEQYF; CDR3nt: TGTGCCAGCAGCTTAGCGCCGGACACCTCCTACGAGCAGTACTTC
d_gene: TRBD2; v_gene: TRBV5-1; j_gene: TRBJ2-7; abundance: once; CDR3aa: CASSSGLGAYEQYF; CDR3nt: TGCGCCAGCAGCTCGGGACTAGGGGCCTACGAGCAGTACTTC
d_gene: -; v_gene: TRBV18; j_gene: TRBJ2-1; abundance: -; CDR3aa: CASSKSRSSYNEQFF; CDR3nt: TGTGCCAGCTCTAAAAGCCGGAGCTCCTACAATGAGCAGTTCTTC
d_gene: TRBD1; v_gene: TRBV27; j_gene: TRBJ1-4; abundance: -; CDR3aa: CASSGGAGGWEKLFF; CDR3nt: TGTGCCAGCAGTGGAGGCGCAGGGGGCTGGGAAAAACTGTTTTTT
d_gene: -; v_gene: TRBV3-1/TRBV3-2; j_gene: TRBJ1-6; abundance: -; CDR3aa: CASSQVVGGSPLHF; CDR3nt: TGTGCCAGCAGCCAAGTCGTAGGGGGTTCACCCCTCCACTTT
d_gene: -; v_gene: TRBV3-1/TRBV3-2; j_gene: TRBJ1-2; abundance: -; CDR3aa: CASSQVLLGYTF; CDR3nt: TGTGCCAGCAGCCAAGTGCTCTTAGGCTACACCTTC
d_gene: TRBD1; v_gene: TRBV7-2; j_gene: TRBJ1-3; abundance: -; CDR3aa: CASSGQGGPGNTIYF; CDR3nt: TGTGCCAGCAGCGGACAGGGTGGCCCTGGAAACACCATATATTTT
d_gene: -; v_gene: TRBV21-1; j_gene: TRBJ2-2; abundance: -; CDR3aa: CASSSLIEGGELFF; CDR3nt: TGTGCCAGCAGCTCCCTTATAGAGGGAGGGGAGCTGTTTTTT
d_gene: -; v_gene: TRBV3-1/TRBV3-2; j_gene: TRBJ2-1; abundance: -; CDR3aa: CASSQELNLNHEQFF; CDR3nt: TGTGCCAGCAGCCAAGAATTGAACCTTAACCATGAGCAGTTCTTC
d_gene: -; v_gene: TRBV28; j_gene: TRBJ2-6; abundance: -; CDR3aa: CASSWRGPSGANVLTF; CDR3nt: TGTGCCAGCAGTTGGCGGGGCCCCTCTGGGGCCAACGTCCTGACTTTC
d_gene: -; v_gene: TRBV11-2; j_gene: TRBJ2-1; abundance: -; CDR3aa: CASSLGWSEQFF; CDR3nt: TGTGCCAGCAGCTTAGGATGGAGTGAGCAGTTCTTC
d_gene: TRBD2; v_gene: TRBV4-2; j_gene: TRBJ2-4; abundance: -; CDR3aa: CASSQVKSGAENIQYF; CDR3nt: TGTGCCAGCAGCCAAGTCAAAAGCGGGGCCGAGAACATTCAGTACTTC
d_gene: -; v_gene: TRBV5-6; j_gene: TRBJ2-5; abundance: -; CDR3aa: CASSSEGAGLYETQYF; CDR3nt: TGTGCCAGCAGCTCCGAAGGGGCAGGGCTGTATGAGACCCAGTACTTC
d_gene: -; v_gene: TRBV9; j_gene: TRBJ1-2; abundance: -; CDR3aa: CASSPQGRNYGYTF; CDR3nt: TGTGCCAGCAGCCCCCAGGGGCGGAACTATGGCTACACCTTC
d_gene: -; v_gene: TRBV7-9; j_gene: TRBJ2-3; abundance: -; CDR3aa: CASSRPGYIPDLNTQYF; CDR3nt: TGTGCCAGCAGCCGCCCAGGGTATATTCCGGACCTTAATACGCAGTATTTT
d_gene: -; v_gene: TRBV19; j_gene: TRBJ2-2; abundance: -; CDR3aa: CASSRPGLSNTGELFF; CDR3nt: TGTGCCAGTAGCCGGCCGGGACTTTCGAACACCGGGGAGCTGTTTTTT
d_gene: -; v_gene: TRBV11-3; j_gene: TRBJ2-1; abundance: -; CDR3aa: CASSSLRDSNNEQFF; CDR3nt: TGTGCCAGCAGCAGCCTCCGGGACTCTAACAATGAGCAGTTCTTC
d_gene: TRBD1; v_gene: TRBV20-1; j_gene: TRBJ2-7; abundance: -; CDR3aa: CSASRTGGEQYF; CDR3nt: TGCAGTGCTAGTCGCACAGGGGGCGAGCAGTACTTC
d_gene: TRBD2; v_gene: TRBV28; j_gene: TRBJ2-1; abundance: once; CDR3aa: CATFRAGADNEQFF; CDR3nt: TGTGCCACCTTTAGAGCGGGAGCGGACAATGAGCAGTTCTTC
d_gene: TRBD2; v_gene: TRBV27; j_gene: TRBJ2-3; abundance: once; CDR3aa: CASSSLALGVDTQYF; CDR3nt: TGTGCCAGCAGTTCACTAGCGTTGGGGGTAGATACGCAGTATTTT
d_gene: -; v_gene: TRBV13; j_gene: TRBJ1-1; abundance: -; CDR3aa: CASSSNGRRGTEAFF; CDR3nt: TGTGCCAGCAGCTCAAACGGACGGAGGGGCACTGAAGCTTTCTTT
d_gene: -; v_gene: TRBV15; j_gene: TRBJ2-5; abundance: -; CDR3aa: CATSSYRQETQYF; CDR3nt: TGTGCCACCAGCAGTTACCGACAAGAGACCCAGTACTTC